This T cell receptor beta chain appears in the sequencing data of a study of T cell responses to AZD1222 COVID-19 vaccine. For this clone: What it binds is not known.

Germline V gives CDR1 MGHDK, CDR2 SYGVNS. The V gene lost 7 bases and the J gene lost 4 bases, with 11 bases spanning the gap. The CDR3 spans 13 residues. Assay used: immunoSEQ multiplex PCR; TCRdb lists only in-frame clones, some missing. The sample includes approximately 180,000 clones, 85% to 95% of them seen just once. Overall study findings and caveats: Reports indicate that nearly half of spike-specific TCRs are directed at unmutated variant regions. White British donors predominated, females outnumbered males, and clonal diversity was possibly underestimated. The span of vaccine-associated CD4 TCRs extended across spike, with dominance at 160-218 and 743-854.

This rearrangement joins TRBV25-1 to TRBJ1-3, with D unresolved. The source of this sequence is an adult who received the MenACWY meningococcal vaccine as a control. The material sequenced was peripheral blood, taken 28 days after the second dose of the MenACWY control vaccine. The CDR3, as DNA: TGTGCCAGCACTATCTCGGAGGGAAACACCATATATTTT. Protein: CASTISEGNTIYF.